The 8 T cell receptor beta chains listed next were all sequenced from one sample in a study of OX40 agonist ivuxolimab in advanced cancers. TCRdb's table, derived via immunoSEQ multiplex PCR, lists solely in-frame clones and lacks some. In the table there are around 98,000 clones, around 88% of which are singletons. The starting material was CD4+ or CD8+ T cells sorted from blood, obtained in a trial of the OX40 agonist ivuxolimab. The receptors here all came from an adult with an advanced solid tumor such as melanoma, head and neck, liver or kidney cancer.

The V gene is TRBV5-4, the J gene TRBJ2-3; D remains unclear. The CDR3 runs to 12 residues. The germline V gene has CDR1 SGHNT and CDR2 YYREEE (reference sequence). V was shortened by 4 bases and J by 0 bases, with 3 bases between the two germline ends. As DNA, the CDR3 is TGTGCCAGCAGCACTAGCACAGATACGCAGTATTTT. It yields the protein CASSTSTDTQYF.

The chain couples TRBV5-1 to TRBJ2-2, with D possibly TRBD1 on 6 matching bases. The V gene's germline CDR1 is SGHRS and CDR2 YFSETQ. This CDR3 has 13 residues. V was pared by 4 bases and J by 8 bases, with 12 bases between. CDR3 residues: CASSLRGKGELFF. The CDR3 DNA reads as TGCGCCAGCAGCCTCAGGGGAAAGGGGGAGCTGTTTTTT.

The CDR3 reads CASSQEKQYQETQYF. DNA for the CDR3: TGCGCCAGCAGCCAAGAAAAACAGTACCAAGAGACCCAGTACTTC. The chain couples TRBV4-3 to TRBJ2-5; D remains ambiguous. Germline CDR1 LGHNA, CDR2 YSLEER. This CDR3 is 15 amino acids long. The germline V and J ends were trimmed by 0 bases and 0 bases, with 8 bases remaining between them.

The V gene is TRBV5-5, the J gene TRBJ1-2; D is undetermined. Trimming took off 1 base at V and 5 bases at J, with 15 bases between the two ends. This CDR3 comprises 15 residues. The germline V gene encodes CDR1 SGHKS and CDR2 YYEKEE (reference sequence). CDR3: CASSLSPGNSYGYTF. CDR3 coding DNA: TGTGCCAGCAGCTTGTCCCCCGGTAACAGTTATGGCTACACCTTC.

This rearrangement joins TRBV27 to TRBJ1-1; maybe TRBD1 (6 bases). Germline CDR1 MNHEY, CDR2 SMNVEV (reference sequence). CDR3 length: 14 residues. V was shortened by 6 bases and J by 6 bases, with 17 bases between the two germline ends. CDR3 DNA: TGTGCCAGCAGCGCCGACAGGATCTTGGCTGAAGCTTTCTTT. Protein product: CASSADRILAEAFF.

The chain has TRBV7-7 and TRBJ1-1, with TRBD1 as a possible D gene (5 bases). CDR1 SSHAT and CDR2 FNYEAQ come from the germline V gene (reference sequence). This CDR3 has 13 amino acids. V gave up 5 bases and J gave up 1 base, with 8 bases separating them. CDR3 residues: CASSRDRNTEAFF. The CDR3 bases are TGTGCCAGCAGCCGCGACAGGAACACTGAAGCTTTCTTT.

The chain combines TRBV2 with TRBJ2-5; D uncertain. The V end was cut by 5 bases, the J end by 5 bases, with 18 bases between. Germline values: CDR1 SNHLY, CDR2 FYNNEI. CDR3 length: 15 residues. This chain's CDR3 is CASSPDGRARETQYF. CDR3 coding DNA: TGTGCCAGCAGTCCCGATGGACGCGCTCGGGAGACCCAGTACTTC.

Here the CDR3 reads CAISDRDLTGEAFF. In DNA form, the CDR3 reads TGTGCCATCAGTGATCGGGACCTAACGGGCGAAGCTTTCTTT. The chain joins TRBV10-3 to TRBJ1-1, with TRBD1 as a possible D gene (5 bases). The V end lost 3 bases, the J end lost 8 bases, and 16 bases lay between the germline ends. CDR1 and CDR2 from the germline V gene are ENHRY and SYGVKD. This CDR3 has 14 amino acids.